The 30 T cell receptor beta chains below were found in one sample sequenced in a study of CD8 T cells in Susac syndrome. An amount of RNA that ranged from roughly 0.5 to 1 ug was reverse transcribed with random hexamers. TCRdb reprocessed the immunoSEQ multiplex PCR reads with MiXCR, giving one entry per CDR3 protein. Among hundreds of thousands of distinct CDR3 sequences listed, around 93% were seen once. Source material: CD4+ T cells from PBMCs. The receptors were sampled from a human donor with multiple sclerosis.

DNA of the CDR3: TGTGCCAGCACCACGTACCGATCACCCCTCCACTTT. It translates to CASTTYRSPLHF. The chain has TRBV12-3 or TRBV12-4 and TRBJ1-6, with D hard to call. The CDR3 contains 12 residues. V was cut by 7 bases and J by 10 bases, with 11 bases left in between.

The chain joins TRBV3-1 to TRBJ1-5; no reliable D call. The germline gives CDR1 LGHDT, CDR2 YNNKEL (reference sequence). Deletions cut 3 bases from V and 8 bases from J, with 11 bases between. The CDR3 loop spans 13 amino acids. CDR3: CASSQFTWEPQHF. CDR3 nucleotides: TGTGCCAGCAGCCAGTTCACCTGGGAGCCCCAGCATTTT.

This chain joins TRBV24-1 and TRBJ2-1; 7 nucleotides agree with TRBD2. V shed 6 bases and J 3 bases; nucleotides not matched to a gene: 4. Germline lookup yields CDR1 KGHDR and CDR2 SFDVKD. This CDR3 has 14 amino acids. As DNA, the CDR3 is TGTGCCACCAGTAGAAAGCGGGACTACAATGAGCAGTTCTTC. This gives the protein CATSRKRDYNEQFF.

The V gene is TRBV7-9, the J gene TRBJ2-5, with 9 nucleotides matching TRBD2. The trim removed 5 bases at V and 5 bases at J, leaving 9 bases unmatched. The CDR3 runs 15 residues. Germline V gene sequence: CDR1 SEHNR, CDR2 FQNEAQ (reference sequence). DNA for the CDR3: TGTGCCAGCAGCCCCCCCGGGCGGGGGGGCGAGACCCAGTACTTC. This sequence encodes CASSPPGRGGETQYF.

This clonotype was seen a few times. The V and J genes are TRBV14 and TRBJ2-2; D might be TRBD1 (6 bases). This CDR3 has 15 amino acids. Per germline, CDR1 SGHDN and CDR2 FVKESK. V was cut by 5 bases and J by 0 bases, with 10 bases left in between. The CDR3: CASSFDRTNTGELFF. The DNA of the CDR3 is TGTGCCAGCAGCTTTGACAGGACGAACACCGGGGAGCTGTTTTTT.

The chain joins TRBV7-8 to TRBJ2-2; D not resolved. Germline V gene lookup returns CDR1 SGHVS and CDR2 FQNEAQ. The CDR3 is made up of 13 amino acids. The V gene lost 4 bases and the J gene lost 3 bases, with 6 bases spanning the gap. Here the CDR3 reads CASSSRHTGELFF. CDR3 in DNA: TGTGCCAGCAGCTCCCGACACACCGGGGAGCTGTTTTTT.

The CDR3 loop is CASSINNEKLFF. CDR3 bases: TGCGCCAGCTCCATAAATAATGAAAAACTGTTTTTT. The chain is built from TRBV5-1 and TRBJ1-4; no reliable D call. The CDR3 spans 12 residues. The V end lost 7 bases, the J end lost 4 bases, and 8 bases lay between the germline ends. Germline CDR1 SGHRS, CDR2 YFSETQ.

The CDR3 loop is CASSYRLGTEAFF. The CDR3 DNA follows: TGCGCCAGCAGCTATCGGCTGGGCACTGAAGCTTTCTTT. This rearrangement joins TRBV5-1 to TRBJ1-1; D is unclear. Trimming stripped 3 bases from V and 4 bases from J, with 10 bases between. The germline V gene encodes CDR1 SGHRS and CDR2 YFSETQ. The CDR3 length is 13 residues. The full variable domain, completed using reference TRBV5-1 and TRBJ1-1, is KAGVTQTPRYLIKTRGQQVTLSCSPISGHRSVSWYQQTPGQGLQFLFEYFSETQRNKGNFPGRFSGRQFSNSRSEMNVSTLELGDSALYLCASSYRLGTEAFFGQGTRLTVV.

This chain joins TRBV3-1 and TRBJ1-2, with unresolved D. The germline CDR1 and CDR2 sequences are LGHDT and YNNKEL (reference sequence). CDR3 length equals 15 residues. The germline V and J ends were trimmed by 0 bases and 3 bases, with 11 bases remaining between them. CDR3 sequence: CASSQDPNPDYGYTF. Here the CDR3 DNA reads TGTGCCAGCAGCCAAGACCCCAATCCTGACTATGGCTACACCTTC.

The chain combines TRBV6-2 or TRBV6-3 with TRBJ2-1; TRBD2 is a possible D gene (6 bases). Trimming left V 7 bases short and J 2 bases short, with 15 bases between. CDR1 is MNHEY, CDR2 SVGEGT, per germline. CDR3 length: 15 residues. The CDR3 DNA follows: TGTGCCAGCACCCGACCCGGGGGACCCTACAATGAGCAGTTCTTC. This translates into CASTRPGGPYNEQFF.

This clonotype was detected once. The chain couples TRBV24-1 to TRBJ2-1; D is unclear. The V end was cut by 3 bases, the J end by 8 bases, with 10 bases between. Germline CDR1 reads KGHDR; CDR2 reads SFDVKD. The CDR3 loop spans 13 amino acids. The CDR3 protein is CATSDQVLDEQFF. As DNA, the CDR3 is TGTGCCACCAGTGATCAGGTCTTGGATGAGCAGTTCTTC.

The CDR3 DNA follows: TGTGCCAGCAGCCAGGGTGACGGCAATCAGCCCCAGCATTTT. Protein: CASSQGDGNQPQHF. The chain uses TRBV6-2 or TRBV6-3 and TRBJ1-5; possibly TRBD1 for D (5 bases). This CDR3 has 14 residues. Germline values: CDR1 MNHEY, CDR2 SVGEGT. With 6 bases removed from V and 2 bases from J, the gap between germline ends came to 11 bases.

The chain recombines TRBV24-1 with TRBJ1-5; weak D call: TRBD1 (5 bases). Trimming shortened V by 0 bases and J by 3 bases, and 11 bases separated the two germline ends. CDR1 is KGHDR and CDR2 is SFDVKD in the germline V gene. CDR3 size: 16 residues. The CDR3 region has the DNA TGTGCCACCAGTGATTTGCCGAACAGGTTCAATCAGCCCCAGCATTTT. Encoded protein: CATSDLPNRFNQPQHF.

The rearrangement uses TRBV12-3 or TRBV12-4 and TRBJ1-1, with 7 bases that match TRBD1. The CDR3 runs to 15 residues. V lost 2 bases and J lost 1; bases outside the gene matches: 4. CDR3 sequence reads: CASSLRGGWNTEAFF. The CDR3 coding sequence is TGTGCCAGCAGTTTAAGAGGGGGCTGGAACACTGAAGCTTTCTTT.

This chain links TRBV27 with TRBJ2-4, with TRBD1 identical over 9 bases. There are 15 residues in the CDR3. Germline V gives CDR1 MNHEY, CDR2 SMNVEV (reference sequence). The ends lost 4 bases at V and 9 bases at J; junction bases unmatched: 10. This CDR3 is CASSWTGARGFIQYF. For the CDR3, the DNA is TGTGCCAGCAGTTGGACAGGGGCCAGGGGGTTCATTCAGTACTTC.

J is TRBJ1-2 and V is TRBV30, with a tentative D call TRBD1 (6 bases). Germline V gene data show CDR1 as GTSNPN and CDR2 as SVGIG (reference sequence). V lost 4 bases, J lost 5 bases, and 17 bases lay in between. The CDR3 totals 14 residues. The CDR3 DNA sequence: TGTGCCTGGACCGATCGGGGGCTTAGGTATGGCTACACCTTC. This translates into CAWTDRGLRYGYTF.

V usage is TRBV5-6 and J usage is TRBJ2-1; 14 nucleotides line up with TRBD2. This CDR3 is built from 15 residues. The germline gives CDR1 SGHDT, CDR2 YYEEEE. J lost 8 bases, V lost 2 bases, and 3 bases had no gene match. As DNA, the CDR3 is TGTGCCAGCAGCTTTGGGACTAGCGGGAGACATGAGCAGTTCTTC. It encodes CASSFGTSGRHEQFF.

The genes are TRBV7-3 and TRBJ2-2; tentative D call: TRBD2 (6 bases). CDR3 length equals 16 residues. Trimming removed 5 bases at V and 4 bases at J, with 17 bases between. The V gene's germline CDR1 is SGHTA and CDR2 FQGTGA. The CDR3 DNA follows: TGTGCCAGCAGCGCCCGCCCAGGAGGGGTCACCGGGGAGCTGTTTTTT. It specifies CASSARPGGVTGELFF. The full variable domain, its missing parts supplied by reference TRBV7-3 and TRBJ2-2, is GAGVSQTPSNKVTEKGKYVELRCDPISGHTALYWYRQSLGQGPEFLIYFQGTGAADDSGLPNDRFFAVRPEGSVSTLKIQRTERGDSAVYLCASSARPGGVTGELFFGEGSRLTVL.

This clonotype was seen a single time. This chain joins TRBV14 and TRBJ2-3, with 8 bases fitting TRBD2. The CDR3 has 17 residues. The V and J ends lost 0 bases and 3 bases, in that order; junction bases with no gene match: 8. CDR1 SGHDN and CDR2 FVKESK come from the germline V gene. The CDR3 DNA reads TGTGCCAGCAGCCAAGATCTTAGCGGGATAATGACAGATACGCAGTATTTT. It translates to CASSQDLSGIMTDTQYF.

The rearrangement links TRBV12-3 or TRBV12-4 to TRBJ2-1, with 8 bases that match TRBD2. The CDR3 has 16 residues. The junction had 5 bases not matched to a gene; V was cut back by 3 bases and J by 1 base. CDR3 sequence reads: CASSFWRGVSYNEQFF. CDR3 nucleotides: TGTGCCAGCAGTTTTTGGCGGGGGGTGTCCTACAATGAGCAGTTCTTC.

The J gene is TRBJ1-5, the V gene TRBV6-5; D not resolved. The CDR3 covers 14 residues. V was shortened by 0 bases and J by 6 bases, with 9 bases between the two germline ends. Per the germline V gene, CDR1 is MNHEY and CDR2 is SVGAGI. The chain's CDR3 is CASSYSRVGQPQHF. In DNA, the CDR3 is TGTGCCAGCAGTTACTCTAGGGTGGGTCAGCCCCAGCATTTT.

V and J are TRBV7-9 and TRBJ2-4, with D perhaps TRBD2 (6 bases). The V end lost 2 bases, the J end lost 8 bases, and 13 bases lay between the germline ends. The CDR3 consists of 14 residues. Per the germline V gene, CDR1 is SEHNR and CDR2 is FQNEAQ (reference sequence). In nucleotides, the CDR3 is TGTGCCAGCAGCTTAACGGGAGTGGGAGACATTCAGTACTTC. As protein: CASSLTGVGDIQYF. Supplemented by reference TRBV7-9 and TRBJ2-4, the full variable domain reads DTGVSQNPRHKITKRGQNVTFRCDPISEHNRLYWYRQTLGQGPEFLTYFQNEAQLEKSRLLSDRFSAERPKGSFSTLEIQRTEQGDSAMYLCASSLTGVGDIQYFGAGTRLSVL.

This clonotype has only one observation. The chain employs TRBV30 and TRBJ2-7; D is uncertain. Trimming stripped 0 bases from V and 6 bases from J, with 9 bases between. The CDR3 is made up of 12 amino acids. Germline CDR1 is GTSNPN and CDR2 is SVGIG (reference sequence). CDR3 nucleotide sequence: TGTGCCTGGAGTGTTGGCTCGCGCGAGCAGTACTTC. It specifies CAWSVGSREQYF.

This rearrangement joins TRBV27 to TRBJ2-4, with TRBD2 as a possible D gene (6 bases). There are 15 residues in the CDR3. Between the trimmed V and J ends, which lost 8 bases and 0 bases, there was a span of 14 bases. Germline lookup yields CDR1 MNHEY and CDR2 SMNVEV (reference sequence). CDR3 nucleotides: TGTGCCAGCGGTGGGGGGACGGTAGCCAAAAACATTCAGTACTTC. Translated, it gives CASGGGTVAKNIQYF.

This chain uses TRBV13 with TRBJ2-3; 10 bases are shared with TRBD2. Germline lookup yields CDR1 PRHDT and CDR2 FYEKMQ (reference sequence). The CDR3 spans 15 residues. V dropped 6 bases and J dropped 5; count of bases not matched to a gene: 8. CDR3 amino acids: CASRERGGGEDTQYF. The CDR3 nucleotides are TGTGCCAGCAGAGAGCGGGGGGGCGGTGAAGATACGCAGTATTTT. Drawing the rest from reference TRBV13 and TRBJ2-3, the complete variable domain is AAGVIQSPRHLIKEKRETATLKCYPIPRHDTVYWYQQGPGQDPQFLISFYEKMQSDKGSIPDRFSAQQFSDYHSELNMSSLELGDSALYFCASRERGGGEDTQYFGPGTRLTVL.

This sequence joins TRBV4-1 and TRBJ1-5, with D perhaps TRBD1 (5 bases). CDR1 and CDR2 from the germline V gene are MGHRA and YSYEKL. Trimming took off 2 bases at V and 3 bases at J, with 14 bases between the two ends. The CDR3 loop spans 16 amino acids. CDR3 DNA: TGCGCCAGCAGCCAACAATGGGCAGGGTTCAATCAGCCCCAGCATTTT. Translation gives CASSQQWAGFNQPQHF.

This rearrangement joins TRBV5-6 to TRBJ2-6; tentatively, D is TRBD2 (5 bases). There are 16 residues in the CDR3. Trimming stripped 1 base from V and 4 bases from J, with 12 bases between. Germline assignment: CDR1 SGHDT and CDR2 YYEEEE. Written as DNA, the CDR3 is TGTGCCAGCAGCTTGCGGGGTTTGGGCGGGGCCAACGTCCTGACTTTC. It is translated as CASSLRGLGGANVLTF.

This clonotype was seen a handful of times. The V and J genes are TRBV19 and TRBJ2-2; D not certain. V was trimmed by 4 bases and J by 1 base, leaving 4 bases between them. Looked up from germline, CDR1 is LNHDA and CDR2 is SQIVND (reference sequence). The CDR3 sequence is 13 residues long. CDR3 region: CASSNQNTGELFF. Written as DNA, the CDR3 is TGTGCCAGTAGTAACCAGAACACCGGGGAGCTGTTTTTT.

The rearrangement links TRBV2 to TRBJ1-1; 9 nucleotides line up with TRBD1. This CDR3 comprises 14 residues. The V gene end was trimmed by 5 bases and the J gene end by 4 bases; junction bases not matched to a gene: 5. The germline V gene has CDR1 SNHLY and CDR2 FYNNEI. CDR3 in DNA: TGTGCCAGCAGTCGACAGGGGGGAGGCACTGAAGCTTTCTTT. Its translation is CASSRQGGGTEAFF.

This clonotype came up once. V is TRBV4-1 and J is TRBJ1-6; D is perhaps TRBD1 (6 bases). The V and J ends lost 1 base and 9 bases respectively, with 16 bases between them. CDR3 size: 16 residues. Germline CDR1 is MGHRA and CDR2 is YSYEKL. DNA of the CDR3: TGCGCCAGCAGCCAAGTTTGGGGGCTACCAATTTCACCCCTCCACTTT. It specifies CASSQVWGLPISPLHF.